A single count supports the clone carrying this T cell receptor (beta chain). Its antigen is not identified. The CDR3 covers 14 residues. The V segment lost 4 bases and the J segment 3 bases; nucleotides outside the gene matches: 7. From germline, CDR1 is SGDLS and CDR2 YYNGEE. This specimen comes from a study of cytomegalovirus exposure and HLA in healthy donors. The method was immunoSEQ multiplex PCR; TCRdb's version includes in-frame clones alone and lacks a portion of them. This table holds some 99,000 clones, roughly 90% found once. Study findings and constraints: The study flagged about 160 TCR beta chains as cytomegalovirus-associated. Subsequent analysis revealed that first-cohort TCR clusters tended to co-occur in the 120 or so validation repertoires.

This rearrangement joins TRBV9 to TRBJ2-7; 7 nucleotides agree with TRBD1. The sequenced material came from PBMCs. The receptor's source is a woman younger than 30 in good health and CMV-seronegative. The CDR3 nucleotides are TGTGCCAGCAGCCCCGGACAGGAGATCTACGAGCAGTACTTC. Its protein is CASSPGQEIYEQYF.